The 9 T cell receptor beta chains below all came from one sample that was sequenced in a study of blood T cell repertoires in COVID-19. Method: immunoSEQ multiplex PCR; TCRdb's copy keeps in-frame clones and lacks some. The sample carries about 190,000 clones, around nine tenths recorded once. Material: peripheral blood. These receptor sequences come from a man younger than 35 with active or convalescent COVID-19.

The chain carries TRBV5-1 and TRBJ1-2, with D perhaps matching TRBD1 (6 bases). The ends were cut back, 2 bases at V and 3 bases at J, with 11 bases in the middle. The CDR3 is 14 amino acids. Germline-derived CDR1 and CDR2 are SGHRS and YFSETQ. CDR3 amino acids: CASSLSGAHYGYTF. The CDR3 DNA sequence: TGCGCCAGCAGCTTATCAGGGGCTCACTATGGCTACACCTTC. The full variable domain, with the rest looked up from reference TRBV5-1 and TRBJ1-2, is KAGVTQTPRYLIKTRGQQVTLSCSPISGHRSVSWYQQTPGQGLQFLFEYFSETQRNKGNFPGRFSGRQFSNSRSEMNVSTLELGDSALYLCASSLSGAHYGYTFGSGTRLTVV.

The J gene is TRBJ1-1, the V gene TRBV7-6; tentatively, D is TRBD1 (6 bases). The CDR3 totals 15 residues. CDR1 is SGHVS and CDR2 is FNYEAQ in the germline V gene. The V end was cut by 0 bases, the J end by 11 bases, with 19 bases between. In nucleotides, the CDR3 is TGTGCCAGCAGCTTAGCGGGGACGGGGGGCCTGAAGGCTTTCTTT. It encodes CASSLAGTGGLKAFF.

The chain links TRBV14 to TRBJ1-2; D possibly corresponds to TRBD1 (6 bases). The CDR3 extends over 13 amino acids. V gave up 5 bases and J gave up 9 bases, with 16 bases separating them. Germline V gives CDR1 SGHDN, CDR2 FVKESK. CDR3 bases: TGTGCCAGCAGCACAGGGAAATCGGAGAGCTACACCTTC. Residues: CASSTGKSESYTF.

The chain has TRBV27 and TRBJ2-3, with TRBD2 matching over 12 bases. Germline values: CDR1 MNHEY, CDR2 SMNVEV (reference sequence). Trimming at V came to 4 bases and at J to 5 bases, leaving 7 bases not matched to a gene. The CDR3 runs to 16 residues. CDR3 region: CASSSRTSGEGDTQYF. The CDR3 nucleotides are TGTGCCAGCAGTTCGCGGACTAGCGGGGAGGGAGATACGCAGTATTTT.

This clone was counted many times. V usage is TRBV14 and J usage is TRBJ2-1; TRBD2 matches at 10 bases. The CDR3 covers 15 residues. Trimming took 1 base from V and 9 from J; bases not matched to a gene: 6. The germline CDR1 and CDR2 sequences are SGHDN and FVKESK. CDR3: CASSQVASGRAEQFF. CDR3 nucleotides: TGTGCCAGCAGCCAAGTGGCTAGCGGGAGAGCTGAGCAGTTCTTC. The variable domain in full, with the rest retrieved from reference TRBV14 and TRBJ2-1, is EAGVTQFPSHSVIEKGQTVTLRCDPISGHDNLYWYRRVMGKEIKFLLHFVKESKQDESGMPNNRFLAERTGGTYSTLKVQPAELEDSGVYFCASSQVASGRAEQFFGPGTRLTVL.

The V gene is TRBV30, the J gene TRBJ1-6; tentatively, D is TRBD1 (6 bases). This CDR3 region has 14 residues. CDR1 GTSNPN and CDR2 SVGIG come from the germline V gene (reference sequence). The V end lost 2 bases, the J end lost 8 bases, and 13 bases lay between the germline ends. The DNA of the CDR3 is TGTGCCTGGAGTTCCGGCCAGGGGTATTCACCCCTCCACTTT. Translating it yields CAWSSGQGYSPLHF. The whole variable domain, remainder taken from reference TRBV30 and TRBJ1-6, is SQTIHQWPATLVQPVGSPLSLECTVEGTSNPNLYWYRQAAGRGLQLLFYSVGIGQISSEVPQNLSASRPQDRQFILSSKKLLLSDSGFYLCAWSSGQGYSPLHFGNGTRLTVT.

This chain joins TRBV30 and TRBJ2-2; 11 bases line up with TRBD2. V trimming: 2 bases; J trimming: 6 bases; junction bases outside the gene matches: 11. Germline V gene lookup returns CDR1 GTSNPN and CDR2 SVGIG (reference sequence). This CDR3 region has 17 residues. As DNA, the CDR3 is TGTGCCTGGAGTCTGGCGAGGACTAGCGGGTTTGCCGGGGAGCTGTTTTTT. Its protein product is CAWSLARTSGFAGELFF.

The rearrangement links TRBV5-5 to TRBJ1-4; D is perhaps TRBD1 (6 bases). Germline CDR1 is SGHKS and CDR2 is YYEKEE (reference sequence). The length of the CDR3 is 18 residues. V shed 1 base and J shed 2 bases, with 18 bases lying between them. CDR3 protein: CASSLYGGRVATNEKLFF. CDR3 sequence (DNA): TGTGCCAGCAGCTTGTATGGGGGCAGGGTGGCTACTAATGAAAAACTGTTTTTT.

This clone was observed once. The CDR3 DNA reads as TGTGCCAGCAGTGACTCGACAGGGGGCTCCTACAATGAGCAGTTCTTC. Residues: CASSDSTGGSYNEQFF. The rearrangement joins TRBV6-4 to TRBJ2-1, with TRBD1 identical over 9 bases. The CDR3 sequence is 16 residues long. Germline trimming cut 0 bases from V and 0 bases from J; bases unmatched to any gene: 0. The germline CDR1 and CDR2 sequences are MRHNA and SNTAGT.